This T cell receptor beta chain originates from a study of T cells in Graves' hyperthyroidism and ophthalmopathy. Template material for amplifying TCR beta CDR3 regions consisted of RNA transcripts. Using the HTBI primer set, a first-round RT-PCR was run on the TCR CDR3. TCRdb analysed the multiplex PCR reads with MiXCR anew, one entry per CDR3 protein. Here the sample spans around 300,000 distinct CDR3 sequences, roughly an eighth being singletons. CDR1 and CDR2 from the germline V gene are SGHRS and YFSETQ. V gave up 0 bases and J gave up 3 bases, with 13 bases separating them. This CDR3 has 15 amino acids. This clonotype appeared many times.

The chain couples TRBV5-1 to TRBJ2-7; weak D call: TRBD2 (6 bases). The TCR was taken from a woman in her forties with Graves' ophthalmopathy. Sequencing used blood. The CDR3 DNA follows: TGCGCCAGCAGCTTGGCCGGGGGACGGAACTACGAGCAGTACTTC. This encodes CASSLAGGRNYEQYF.